Following are 31 T cell receptor beta chains from one sample sequenced in a study of a mutant IDH1 vaccine in newly diagnosed glioma. Described time point: week 47, end of study. Vaccination comprised doses that each held 300 ug of mutant IDH1 20-mer peptide, plus topical imiquimod. These receptors' targets are unknown. The data were produced by immunoSEQ multiplex PCR, yet TCRdb's version contains in-frame clones alone and is incomplete. Found here are about 90,000 clones, about 90% of them singletons; the top ten hold approximately 0.8%. The specimen was PBMCs, collected from a glioma patient whose treatment included an IDH1 peptide vaccine. The receptors shown here come from a woman in her 50s with glioma.

The chain's CDR3 is CASSPDRPTNYGYTF. The CDR3 DNA sequence: TGTGCCAGCAGTCCTGACAGGCCGACTAACTATGGCTACACCTTC. The chain uses TRBV6-6 and TRBJ1-2, with a tentative D call TRBD1 (6 bases). Germline values: CDR1 MNHNY, CDR2 SVGAGI (reference sequence). The CDR3 consists of 15 residues. Trimming cost V 5 bases and J 0 bases, with 13 bases left between them.

This chain uses TRBV5-1 with TRBJ2-3; D is possibly TRBD1 (5 bases). Germline assignment: CDR1 SGHRS and CDR2 YFSETQ. The length of the CDR3 is 15 residues. V was cut by 8 bases and J by 0 bases, with 16 bases left in between. CDR3 nucleotides: TGCGCCAGTAAACGACAGAGTCTAAGCACAGATACGCAGTATTTT. Residues: CASKRQSLSTDTQYF.

The chain couples TRBV28 to TRBJ1-1; 8 bases line up with TRBD1. Germline CDR1 and CDR2: MDHEN and SYDVKM. CDR3 length: 12 amino acids. Trimming cost V 7 bases and J 5 bases; bases outside gene matches: 3. The CDR3, as DNA: TGTGCCAGCAAACAGGGGGGAACTGAAGCTTTCTTT. This sequence encodes CASKQGGTEAFF.

This clone appeared a single time. CDR3 bases: TGTGCCAGCAGTTACGGCAGGTTCAGCAATGAGCAGTTCTTC. Its protein is CASSYGRFSNEQFF. The rearrangement joins TRBV6-6 to TRBJ2-1; D not resolved. The CDR3 has 14 amino acids. The germline V gene encodes CDR1 MNHNY and CDR2 SVGAGI (reference sequence). The germline V and J ends were trimmed by 2 bases and 6 bases, with 11 bases remaining between them.

This clone occurred once. For the CDR3, the DNA is TGTGCCAGCAGTTTTAAGGGGATGTCTCAGCCCCAGCATTTT. Its protein is CASSFKGMSQPQHF. The V gene is TRBV28, the J gene TRBJ1-5; weak D call: TRBD1 (5 bases). CDR3 length: 14 residues. Germline CDR1 is MDHEN and CDR2 is SYDVKM. V was shortened by 3 bases and J by 6 bases, with 12 bases between the two germline ends. The variable domain in full, completed from reference TRBV28 and TRBJ1-5, reads DVKVTQSSRYLVKRTGEKVFLECVQDMDHENMFWYRQDPGLGLRLIYFSYDVKMKEKGDIPEGYSVSREKKERFSLILESASTNQTSMYLCASSFKGMSQPQHFGDGTRLSIL.

This chain joins TRBV6-5 and TRBJ1-4, with 8 bases matching TRBD1. The CDR3 totals 13 residues. The germline V gene encodes CDR1 MNHEY and CDR2 SVGAGI. The V gene end was trimmed by 11 bases and the J gene end by 7 bases; junction bases not matched to a gene: 9. The CDR3, as DNA: TGTGCCGTCGAACAGGGGGTCTCTGAAAAACTGTTTTTT. Translating gives CAVEQGVSEKLFF.

V and J are TRBV7-9 and TRBJ1-1; 8 bases align to TRBD1. With V trimmed by 5 bases and J by 5 bases, 7 bases remained unmatched. The CDR3 contains 14 residues. Germline-derived CDR1 and CDR2 are SEHNR and FQNEAQ (reference sequence). The CDR3 DNA sequence: TGTGCCAGCAGCCGGACAGGGAGGGGGACTGAAGCTTTCTTT. Amino acid sequence: CASSRTGRGTEAFF.

The chain is built from TRBV18 and TRBJ1-2; TRBD1 matches 12 bases. V trimming: 4 bases; J trimming: 8 bases; junction bases outside the gene matches: 8. The CDR3 has 15 residues. The germline V gene encodes CDR1 KGHSH and CDR2 LQKENI. For the CDR3, the DNA is TGTGCCAGCTCACTCGCCGGGACAGGGGGCTCGGGCTACACCTTC. It specifies CASSLAGTGGSGYTF.

The rearrangement uses TRBV2 and TRBJ1-5; 8 nucleotides line up with TRBD1. V lost 8 bases, J lost 4 bases, and 7 bases stayed unmatched. The CDR3 has 14 residues. Germline lookup yields CDR1 SNHLY and CDR2 FYNNEI. The CDR3 DNA follows: TGTGCCAGCTCAGGGGGCTGGAAGAATCAGCCCCAGCATTTT. The encoded protein is CASSGGWKNQPQHF.

The chain uses TRBV5-5 and TRBJ2-5, with TRBD1 as a possible D gene (6 bases). The CDR3 is 13 residues long. The V end lost 10 bases, the J end lost 5 bases, and 18 bases lay between the germline ends. Looked up from germline, CDR1 is SGHKS and CDR2 is YYEKEE (reference sequence). The CDR3 DNA follows: TGTGCCGCTAGCAGGGGTAGTGCGGAGACCCAGTACTTC. This gives the protein CAASRGSAETQYF.

DNA for the CDR3: TGTGCCAGCAGTTCAGGGATCAGGGGGTCGGAGACCCAGTACTTC. This sequence encodes CASSSGIRGSETQYF. This chain connects TRBV27 to TRBJ2-5; 7 bases match TRBD1. V shed 4 bases and J 5 bases; nucleotides not matched to a gene: 10. CDR1 and CDR2 (germline): MNHEY, SMNVEV (reference sequence). The CDR3 is made up of 15 amino acids.

The V gene is TRBV25-1, the J gene TRBJ2-1, with 8 bases aligning to TRBD1. The CDR3 runs to 16 residues. Trimming at V came to 1 base and at J to 5 bases, leaving 7 bases not matched to a gene. In germline, CDR1 is MGHDK, CDR2 SYGVNS. CDR3 residues: CASSEFGDRSNNEQFF. The CDR3, as DNA: TGTGCCAGCAGTGAATTTGGGGACAGGAGTAACAATGAGCAGTTCTTC.

The chain carries TRBV27 and TRBJ1-1, with 8 bases identical to TRBD1. CDR1 is MNHEY and CDR2 is SMNVEV in the germline V gene (reference sequence). J was trimmed by 3 bases and V by 3 bases; bases with no gene match: 6. The CDR3 is 15 amino acids. The DNA of the CDR3 is TGTGCCAGCAGTTTCCCGGGACAGGCCTACACTGAAGCTTTCTTT. Translating gives CASSFPGQAYTEAFF.

This chain uses TRBV27 with TRBJ2-1, with 9 bases identical to TRBD1. Germline V CDR1 and CDR2: MNHEY, SMNVEV (reference sequence). J lost 2 bases, V lost 6 bases, and 2 bases had no gene match. The CDR3 has 14 residues. CDR3 in DNA: TGTGCCAGCAGCCACAGGGGGCCCTACAATGAGCAGTTCTTC. This codes for CASSHRGPYNEQFF.

This rearrangement joins TRBV5-1 to TRBJ2-7; 8 bases fit TRBD2. CDR1 and CDR2 (germline): SGHRS, YFSETQ. The CDR3 covers 14 residues. V trimming: 2 bases; J trimming: 5 bases; junction bases outside the gene matches: 6. The CDR3 protein is CASSLEGGLDEQYF. The CDR3 DNA reads as TGCGCCAGCAGCTTAGAGGGGGGACTAGACGAGCAGTACTTC.

The gene calls are TRBV7-9 and TRBJ2-7; D is perhaps TRBD1 (7 bases). Germline V gives CDR1 SEHNR, CDR2 FQNEAQ (reference sequence). Trimming removed 0 bases from V and 2 bases from J, with 11 bases in between. The CDR3 sequence is 15 residues long. CDR3 bases: TGTGCCAGCAGCTTAGCGCGGGGACAGACCTACGAGCAGTACTTC. It encodes CASSLARGQTYEQYF.

This chain uses TRBV5-1 with TRBJ2-7; 8 bases line up with TRBD2. Germline CDR1 is SGHRS and CDR2 is YFSETQ. This CDR3 comprises 15 residues. V gave up 2 bases and J gave up 0 bases; unmatched junction bases: 4. CDR3 DNA: TGCGCCAGCAGCTTTTTAGCGGGGAGCTCCTACGAGCAGTACTTC. Its protein product is CASSFLAGSSYEQYF.

The chain links TRBV7-9 to TRBJ2-7; D gene uncertain. Germline V lookup: CDR1 SEHNR, CDR2 FQNEAQ (reference sequence). Trimming removed 2 bases at V and 3 bases at J, with 11 bases between. The CDR3 consists of 14 residues. The DNA for the CDR3 is TGTGCCAGCAGCTTAACTGACGGCAGCTACGAGCAGTACTTC. Amino acid sequence: CASSLTDGSYEQYF.

The chain's CDR3 is CASRNGPLHSNTGELFF. CDR3 nucleotide sequence: TGTGCCAGCAGAAACGGGCCTCTTCATTCGAACACCGGGGAGCTGTTTTTT. This chain joins TRBV13 and TRBJ2-2; D is undetermined. Germline V gene lookup returns CDR1 PRHDT and CDR2 FYEKMQ (reference sequence). The CDR3 has 17 residues. V dropped 6 bases and J dropped 0 bases, with 17 bases sitting between them.

The chain is built from TRBV28 and TRBJ2-3, with a possible D match to TRBD2 (5 bases). Germline-derived CDR1 and CDR2 are MDHEN and SYDVKM. Trimming removed 9 bases from V and 3 bases from J, with 13 bases in between. CDR3 length: 13 amino acids. As DNA, the CDR3 is TGTGCCAGTGAGAGGGATCTTACAGATACGCAGTATTTT. This sequence encodes CASERDLTDTQYF. The full variable domain, with the rest looked up from reference TRBV28 and TRBJ2-3, is DVKVTQSSRYLVKRTGEKVFLECVQDMDHENMFWYRQDPGLGLRLIYFSYDVKMKEKGDIPEGYSVSREKKERFSLILESASTNQTSMYLCASERDLTDTQYFGPGTRLTVL.

J is TRBJ1-1 and V is TRBV7-6, with D possibly being TRBD1 (6 bases). Germline CDR1 reads SGHVS; CDR2 reads FNYEAQ. V lost 4 bases and J lost 5, with 14 bases in between. The CDR3 sequence is 14 residues long. CDR3 nucleotides: TGTGCCAGCAGCTCGAGAATGGGGGCAACTGAAGCTTTCTTT. Amino acid sequence: CASSSRMGATEAFF.

The rearrangement joins TRBV28 to TRBJ2-1; 7 bases map to TRBD2. This CDR3 is 15 amino acids long. Looked up from germline, CDR1 is MDHEN and CDR2 is SYDVKM. V dropped 4 bases and J dropped 8; count of bases not matched to a gene: 11. CDR3 protein: CASSSPGGRADEQFF. DNA for the CDR3: TGTGCCAGCAGTTCTCCAGGTGGGAGGGCGGATGAGCAGTTCTTC.

The rearrangement links TRBV28 to TRBJ2-7, with D possibly being TRBD2 (6 bases). Trimming took off 6 bases at V and 2 bases at J, with 14 bases between the two ends. Germline loops: CDR1 MDHEN, CDR2 SYDVKM. This CDR3 contains 14 residues. This chain's CDR3 is CASRKSGYTYEQYF. The CDR3 DNA is TGTGCCAGCAGGAAAAGCGGGTATACCTACGAGCAGTACTTC.

This sequence joins TRBV30 and TRBJ2-3, with D uncertain. The ends were cut back, 3 bases at V and 4 bases at J, with 11 bases in the middle. The CDR3 loop spans 13 amino acids. Looked up from germline, CDR1 is GTSNPN and CDR2 is SVGIG (reference sequence). The CDR3 reads CAWRPTWSDTQYF. The DNA of the CDR3 is TGTGCCTGGAGACCTACGTGGTCAGATACGCAGTATTTT. Full variable domain (remainder filled in from reference TRBV30 and TRBJ2-3): SQTIHQWPATLVQPVGSPLSLECTVEGTSNPNLYWYRQAAGRGLQLLFYSVGIGQISSEVPQNLSASRPQDRQFILSSKKLLLSDSGFYLCAWRPTWSDTQYFGPGTRLTVL.

This clone was counted once. The chain is built from TRBV10-3 and TRBJ1-2; D is undetermined. V was shortened by 7 bases and J by 6 bases, with 15 bases between the two germline ends. CDR1 and CDR2 from the germline V gene are ENHRY and SYGVKD. This CDR3 comprises 13 residues. CDR3 in DNA: TGTGCCATCAACGGTCCGAACACCAATGGCTACACCTTC. Its protein is CAINGPNTNGYTF.

The V gene is TRBV27, the J gene TRBJ2-7; TRBD2 aligns across 15 bases. The CDR3 totals 14 residues. V shed 5 bases and J 6 bases; nucleotides not matched to a gene: 2. The germline CDR1 and CDR2 sequences are MNHEY and SMNVEV (reference sequence). CDR3 in DNA: TGTGCCAGCAGTGCGGGACTAGCGGGAGGCGAGCAGTACTTC. Encoded protein: CASSAGLAGGEQYF.

This clone was seen a single time. The chain joins TRBV5-8 to TRBJ1-5, with a tentative D call TRBD1 (5 bases). The CDR3 extends over 16 amino acids. The V end was cut by 4 bases, the J end by 2 bases, with 16 bases between. The germline V gene encodes CDR1 SGHTS and CDR2 YDEGEE. The CDR3, as DNA: TGTGCCAGCAGCCCTCTACGGGGGAGGCGCAATCAGCCCCAGCATTTT. This encodes CASSPLRGRRNQPQHF.

The chain joins TRBV5-1 to TRBJ2-7, with 9 bases lining up with TRBD1. J gave up 1 base and V 4 bases, and 6 bases lay outside the gene matches. The CDR3 spans 15 residues. The germline gives CDR1 SGHRS, CDR2 YFSETQ. The CDR3 nucleotides read TGCGCCAGCAGCCGGGGGACAGGGAGTTCCTACGAGCAGTACTTC. This sequence encodes CASSRGTGSSYEQYF.

In this sample, this clone turned up once. The DNA for the CDR3 is TGTGCCAGCACCCAACGAGACGCCCGGGACAGGGTAGTGAAACGCACAGATACGCAGTATTTT. This encodes CASTQRDARDRVVKRTDTQYF. The genes are TRBV28 and TRBJ2-3, with 9 positions matching TRBD1. With V trimmed by 7 bases and J by 1 base, 24 bases remained unmatched. This CDR3 is built from 21 residues. Germline assignment: CDR1 MDHEN and CDR2 SYDVKM.

The V call is TRBV5-1, the J call TRBJ1-2, with 8 bases lining up with TRBD1. This CDR3 spans 14 amino acids. V shed 0 bases and J 6 bases; nucleotides not matched to a gene: 4. Germline CDR1 is SGHRS and CDR2 is YFSETQ. The CDR3 is CASSLGQGADGYTF. DNA for the CDR3: TGCGCCAGCAGCTTGGGGCAGGGGGCAGATGGCTACACCTTC.

The V call is TRBV18, the J call TRBJ1-2; 9 nucleotides agree with TRBD1. V lost 6 bases and J lost 0; bases outside the gene matches: 8. Germline V CDR1 and CDR2: KGHSH, LQKENI. CDR3 size: 16 residues. CDR3 nucleotides: TGTGCCAGCTCGAAGGACAGGGGAAAAGCTAACTATGGCTACACCTTC. Protein product: CASSKDRGKANYGYTF.